The clone carrying this T cell receptor (beta chain) was counted between two and nine times. The target antigen is unknown. One entry per CDR3 protein, called by TCRdb with MiXCR from the reads. This table holds 450,000 to 600,000 distinct CDR3 sequences, more than 40% found once. The sample belongs to a study of T cell repertoires in cytomegalovirus infection. Across the whole study: Based on public TCR beta signatures, there were indications of CMV infection and of a matching HLA type.

Per the germline V gene, CDR1 is SNHLY and CDR2 is FYNNEI. CDR3 length equals 14 residues. The junction had 11 bases not matched to a gene; V was cut back by 8 bases and J by 5 bases. General observations from the study: Totalled public TCR beta family frequency picked out people who carried CMV plus the relevant HLA. Across the ex vivo response, the dominant clonotypes were HLA-C-restricted CMV-specific TCR beta clonotypes.

The receptor was isolated from a human donor in good health (CMV status not recorded). Some clones in this sample may be carry-over from other donors' samples. The chain couples TRBV2 to TRBJ2-5; 7 bases map to TRBD2. Sample: cultured PBMCs, taken from culture after CMV antigen stimulation. CDR3 bases: TGTGCCAGCTCCCGGCGGGCGGGAGAGGAGACCCAGTACTTC. The encoded protein is CASSRRAGEETQYF.